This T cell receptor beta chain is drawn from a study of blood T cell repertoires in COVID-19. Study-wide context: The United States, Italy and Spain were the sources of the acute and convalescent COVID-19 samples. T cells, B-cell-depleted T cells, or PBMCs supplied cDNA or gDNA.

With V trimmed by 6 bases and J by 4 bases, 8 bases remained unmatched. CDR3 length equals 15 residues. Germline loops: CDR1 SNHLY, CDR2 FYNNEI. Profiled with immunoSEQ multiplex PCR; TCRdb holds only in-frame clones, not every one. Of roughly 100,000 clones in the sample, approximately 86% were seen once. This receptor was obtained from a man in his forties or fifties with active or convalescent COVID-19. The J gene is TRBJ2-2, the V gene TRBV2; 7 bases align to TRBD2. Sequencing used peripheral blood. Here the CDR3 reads CASRGQAGSTGELFF. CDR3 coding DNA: TGTGCCAGCAGGGGGCAAGCGGGGAGCACCGGGGAGCTGTTTTTT.